This TCR beta chain came from a study of blood T cell repertoires in COVID-19. Study-level background: Acute-phase and convalescent COVID-19 samples originated in the United States, Italy and Spain. Nucleic acid was either cDNA or gDNA, and it came from T cells, B-cell-depleted T cells, or PBMCs.

Data came from immunoSEQ multiplex PCR; TCRdb stores just in-frame clones and leaves some out. The top ten hold 2% to 3% of the sample, which has about 160,000 clones, more than 75% seen once. The CDR3 totals 15 residues. The V segment lost 0 bases and the J segment 5 bases; nucleotides outside the gene matches: 7. Germline V gives CDR1 SGHKS, CDR2 YYEKEE (reference sequence). The rearrangement joins TRBV5-5 to TRBJ1-2, with 7 bases matching TRBD1. This TCR was recovered from a young man with acute or convalescent COVID-19. Sequences were obtained from peripheral blood. CDR3 residues: CASSLEAGQLYGYTF. CDR3 coding DNA: TGTGCCAGCAGCTTGGAGGCGGGACAGTTATATGGCTACACCTTC.